This T cell receptor beta chain was recovered during a study of shared clonotypes between healthy human individuals. Germline CDR1 is LNHDA and CDR2 is SQIVND (reference sequence). V was cut by 4 bases and J by 0 bases, with 19 bases left in between. The CDR3 spans 19 residues. Overall study findings and caveats: Estimated clonotype richness was generally higher in naive than memory subsets. Relative to clonotypes present in all four donors, those not shared had lower generation probabilities.

Original handling: Junction-only sequences produced by ImmunoSEQ had no quality scores, so filtering differed. This table comes from immunoSEQ multiplex PCR, and its TCRdb copy is limited to in-frame clones, with some not included. The V and J calls and clone size come from that table; D and trimming were worked out from the DNA. The table lists hundreds of thousands of clones, almost 97% of them singletons. Notes on this clone: Antigen: not known.

The sequence derives from a woman aged 30 to 39 in good health. The sample taken for sequencing was naive CD4+ T cells sorted from blood. The subset: CD45RA+ positively selected. This sequence joins TRBV19 and TRBJ2-6, with D possibly matching TRBD1 (5 bases). The DNA of the CDR3 is TGTGCCAGTAGTACTCTTCGGACAATAAAAAGCTCTGGGGCCAACGTCCTGACTTTC. Its protein product is CASSTLRTIKSSGANVLTF.